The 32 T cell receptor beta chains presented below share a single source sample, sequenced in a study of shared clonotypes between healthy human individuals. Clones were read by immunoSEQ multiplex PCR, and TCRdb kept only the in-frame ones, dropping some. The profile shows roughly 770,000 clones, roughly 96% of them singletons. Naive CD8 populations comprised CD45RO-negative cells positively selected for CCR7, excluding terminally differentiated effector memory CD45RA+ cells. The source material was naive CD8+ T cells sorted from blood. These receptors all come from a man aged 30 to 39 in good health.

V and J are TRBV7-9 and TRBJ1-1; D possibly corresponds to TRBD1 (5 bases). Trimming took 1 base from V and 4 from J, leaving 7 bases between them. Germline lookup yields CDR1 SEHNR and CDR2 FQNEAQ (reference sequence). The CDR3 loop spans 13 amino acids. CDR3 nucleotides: TGTGCCAGCAGCTTAGGACAGTTCACTGAAGCTTTCTTT. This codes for CASSLGQFTEAFF. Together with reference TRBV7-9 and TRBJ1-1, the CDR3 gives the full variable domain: DTGVSQNPRHKITKRGQNVTFRCDPISEHNRLYWYRQTLGQGPEFLTYFQNEAQLEKSRLLSDRFSAERPKGSFSTLEIQRTEQGDSAMYLCASSLGQFTEAFFGQGTRLTVV.

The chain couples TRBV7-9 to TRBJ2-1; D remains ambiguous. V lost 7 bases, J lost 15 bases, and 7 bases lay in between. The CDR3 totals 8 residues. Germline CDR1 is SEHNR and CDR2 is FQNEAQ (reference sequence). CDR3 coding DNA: TGTGCCAGCAACTTTCCGTTCTTC. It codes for CASNFPFF.

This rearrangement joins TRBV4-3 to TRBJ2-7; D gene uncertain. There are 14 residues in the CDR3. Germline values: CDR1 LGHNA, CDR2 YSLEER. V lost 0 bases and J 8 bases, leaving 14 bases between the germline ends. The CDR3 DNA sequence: TGCGCCAGCAGCCAAGATCGAGGTGGTATCAAGCAGTACTTC. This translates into CASSQDRGGIKQYF.

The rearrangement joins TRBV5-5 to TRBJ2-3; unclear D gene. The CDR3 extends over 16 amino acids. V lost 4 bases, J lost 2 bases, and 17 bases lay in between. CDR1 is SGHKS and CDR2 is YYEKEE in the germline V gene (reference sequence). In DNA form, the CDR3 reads TGTGCCAGCAGCCAAGGGCCTTATGAAATCACAGATACGCAGTATTTT. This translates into CASSQGPYEITDTQYF.

The CDR3, as DNA: TGTGCCAGCAGTTCCCGCGCGGGGCGAGGGAGTGAGCAGTTCTTC. This sequence encodes CASSSRAGRGSEQFF. The chain couples TRBV27 to TRBJ2-1, with a possible D match to TRBD2 (6 bases). Trimming left V 4 bases short and J 9 bases short, with 19 bases between. The germline V gene encodes CDR1 MNHEY and CDR2 SMNVEV (reference sequence). The CDR3 has 15 residues.

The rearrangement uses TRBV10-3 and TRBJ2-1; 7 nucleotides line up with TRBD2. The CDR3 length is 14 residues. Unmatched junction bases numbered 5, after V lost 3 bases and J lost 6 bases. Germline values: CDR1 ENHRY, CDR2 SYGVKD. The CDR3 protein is CAISDLGTTNEQFF. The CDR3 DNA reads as TGTGCCATCAGTGACCTTGGGACTACCAATGAGCAGTTCTTC.

CDR3 sequence (DNA): TGTGCCAGCAGCGTAGAGGCGGGAGGGATTTACGAGCAGTACTTC. Amino acids: CASSVEAGGIYEQYF. The rearrangement joins TRBV9 to TRBJ2-7, with 9 bases aligning to TRBD2. Germline values: CDR1 SGDLS, CDR2 YYNGEE. The CDR3 runs to 15 residues. The trim removed 0 bases at V and 4 bases at J, leaving 5 bases unmatched.

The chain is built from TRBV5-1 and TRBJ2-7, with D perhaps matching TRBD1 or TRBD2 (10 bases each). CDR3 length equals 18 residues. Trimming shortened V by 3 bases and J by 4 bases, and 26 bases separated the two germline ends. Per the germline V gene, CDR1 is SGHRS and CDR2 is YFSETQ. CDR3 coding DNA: TGCGCCAGCAGCTCGGAAGGGGCACTAGCGGGACAGGGGTACGAGCAGTACTTC. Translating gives CASSSEGALAGQGYEQYF.

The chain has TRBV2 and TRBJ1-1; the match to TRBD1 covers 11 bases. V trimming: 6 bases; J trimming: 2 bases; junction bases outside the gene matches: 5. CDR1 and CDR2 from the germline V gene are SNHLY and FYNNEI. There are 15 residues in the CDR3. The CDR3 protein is CASRTGTGGNTEAFF. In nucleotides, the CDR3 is TGTGCCAGCAGGACCGGGACAGGGGGAAACACTGAAGCTTTCTTT.

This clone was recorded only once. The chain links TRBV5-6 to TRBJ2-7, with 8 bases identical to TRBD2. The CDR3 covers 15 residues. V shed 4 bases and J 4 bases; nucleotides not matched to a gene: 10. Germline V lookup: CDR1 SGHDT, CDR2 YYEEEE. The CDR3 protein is CASSALAGGSYEQYF. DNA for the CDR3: TGTGCCAGCAGCGCTCTAGCGGGCGGCTCGTACGAGCAGTACTTC.

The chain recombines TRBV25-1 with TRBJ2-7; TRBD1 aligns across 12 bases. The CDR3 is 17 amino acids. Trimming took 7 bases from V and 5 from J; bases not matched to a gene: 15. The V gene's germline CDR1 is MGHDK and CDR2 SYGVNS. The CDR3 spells CASTGLTGQGAQDEQYF. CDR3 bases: TGTGCCAGCACCGGACTTACGGGACAGGGGGCGCAGGACGAGCAGTACTTC.

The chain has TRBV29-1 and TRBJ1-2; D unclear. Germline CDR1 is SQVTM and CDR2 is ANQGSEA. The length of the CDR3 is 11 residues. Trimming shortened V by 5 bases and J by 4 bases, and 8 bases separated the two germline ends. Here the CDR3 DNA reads TGCAGCGTTCAACAGACCTATGGCTACACCTTC. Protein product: CSVQQTYGYTF.

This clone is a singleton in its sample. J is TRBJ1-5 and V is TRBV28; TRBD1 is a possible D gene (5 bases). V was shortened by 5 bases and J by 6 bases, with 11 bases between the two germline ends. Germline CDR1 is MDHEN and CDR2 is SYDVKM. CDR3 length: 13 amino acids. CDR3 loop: CASSPEGSQPQHF. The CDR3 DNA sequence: TGTGCCAGCAGTCCCGAGGGGAGTCAGCCCCAGCATTTT. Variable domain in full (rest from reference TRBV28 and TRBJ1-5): DVKVTQSSRYLVKRTGEKVFLECVQDMDHENMFWYRQDPGLGLRLIYFSYDVKMKEKGDIPEGYSVSREKKERFSLILESASTNQTSMYLCASSPEGSQPQHFGDGTRLSIL.

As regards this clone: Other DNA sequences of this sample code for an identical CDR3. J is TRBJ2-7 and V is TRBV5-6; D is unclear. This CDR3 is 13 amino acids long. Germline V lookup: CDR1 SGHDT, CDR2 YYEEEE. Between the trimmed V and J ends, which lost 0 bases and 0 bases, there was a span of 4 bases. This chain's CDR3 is CASSLGRSYEQYF. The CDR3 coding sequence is TGTGCCAGCAGCTTGGGACGCTCCTACGAGCAGTACTTC.

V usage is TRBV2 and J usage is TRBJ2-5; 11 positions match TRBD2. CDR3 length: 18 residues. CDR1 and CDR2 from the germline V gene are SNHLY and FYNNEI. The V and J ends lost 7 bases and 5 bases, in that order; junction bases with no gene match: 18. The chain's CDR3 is CASTGRVAGGPRVETQYF. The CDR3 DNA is TGTGCCAGCACCGGAAGGGTAGCGGGAGGGCCGAGGGTTGAGACCCAGTACTTC.

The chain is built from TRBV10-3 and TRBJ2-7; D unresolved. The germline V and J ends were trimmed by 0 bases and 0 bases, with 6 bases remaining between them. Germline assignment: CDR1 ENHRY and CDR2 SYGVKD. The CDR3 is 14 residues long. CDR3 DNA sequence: TGTGCCATCAGTGAGTCTCCCTTCTCCTACGAGCAGTACTTC. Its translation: CAISESPFSYEQYF.

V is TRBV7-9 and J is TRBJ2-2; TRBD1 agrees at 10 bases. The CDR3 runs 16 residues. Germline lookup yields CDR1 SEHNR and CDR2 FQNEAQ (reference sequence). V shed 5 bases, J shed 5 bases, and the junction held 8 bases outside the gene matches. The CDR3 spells CASSHGGTGETGELFF. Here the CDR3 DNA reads TGTGCCAGCAGCCACGGAGGGACAGGGGAGACCGGGGAGCTGTTTTTT.

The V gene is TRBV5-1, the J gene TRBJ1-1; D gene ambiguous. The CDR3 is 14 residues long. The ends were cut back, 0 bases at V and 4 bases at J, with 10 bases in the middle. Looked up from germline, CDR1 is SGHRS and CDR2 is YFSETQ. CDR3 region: CASSLGWAGTEAFF. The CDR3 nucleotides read TGCGCCAGCAGCTTGGGGTGGGCTGGCACTGAAGCTTTCTTT.

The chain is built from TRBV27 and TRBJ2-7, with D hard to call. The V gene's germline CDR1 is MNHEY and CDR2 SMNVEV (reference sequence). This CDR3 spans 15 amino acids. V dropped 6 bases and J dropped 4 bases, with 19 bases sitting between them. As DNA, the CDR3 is TGTGCCAGCAGGTCCCAAACAGTGGGGTTTTACGAGCAGTACTTC. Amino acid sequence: CASRSQTVGFYEQYF.

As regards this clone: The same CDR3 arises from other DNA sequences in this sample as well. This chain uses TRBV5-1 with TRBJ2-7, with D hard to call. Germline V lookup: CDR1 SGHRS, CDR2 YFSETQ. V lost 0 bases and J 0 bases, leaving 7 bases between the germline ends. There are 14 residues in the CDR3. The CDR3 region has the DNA TGCGCCAGCAGCTTGGCTCTGGGCTCCTACGAGCAGTACTTC. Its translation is CASSLALGSYEQYF.

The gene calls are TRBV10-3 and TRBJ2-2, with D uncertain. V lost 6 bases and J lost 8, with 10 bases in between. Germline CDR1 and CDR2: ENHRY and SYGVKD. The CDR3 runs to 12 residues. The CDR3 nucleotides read TGTGCCATCAGGACACACGGAGGGGAGCTGTTTTTT. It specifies CAIRTHGGELFF.

The CDR3 loop is CASSLVDNQDTQYF. In DNA form, the CDR3 reads TGTGCCAGCAGCTTGGTGGACAACCAAGATACGCAGTATTTT. This chain links TRBV5-4 with TRBJ2-3; a possible D gene is TRBD1 (5 bases). V shed 0 bases and J shed 5 bases, with 10 bases lying between them. CDR1 is SGHNT and CDR2 is YYREEE in the germline V gene (reference sequence). The CDR3 totals 14 residues.

DNA for the CDR3: TGTGCCAGCACGCCCCGGGGGGATAAGAGCTATGGCTACACCTTC. Residues: CASTPRGDKSYGYTF. The chain combines TRBV2 with TRBJ1-2, with TRBD1 as a possible D gene (5 bases). CDR1 and CDR2 (germline): SNHLY, FYNNEI. The CDR3 loop spans 15 amino acids. With 7 bases removed from V and 4 bases from J, the gap between germline ends came to 19 bases.

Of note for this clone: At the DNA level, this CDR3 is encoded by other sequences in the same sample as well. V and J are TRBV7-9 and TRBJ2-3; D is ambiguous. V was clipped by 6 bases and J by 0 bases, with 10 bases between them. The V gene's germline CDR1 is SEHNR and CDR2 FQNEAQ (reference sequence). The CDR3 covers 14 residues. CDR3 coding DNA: TGTGCCAGCAGTTCATCTGGGAGCACAGATACGCAGTATTTT. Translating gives CASSSSGSTDTQYF.

For the CDR3, the DNA is TGTGCCAGCAGCTACCGGTTAGGCACAGATACGCAGTATTTT. Translated: CASSYRLGTDTQYF. The chain carries TRBV14 and TRBJ2-3; D gene uncertain. V was trimmed by 5 bases and J by 1 base, leaving 10 bases between them. This CDR3 contains 14 residues. Germline V gene data show CDR1 as SGHDN and CDR2 as FVKESK.

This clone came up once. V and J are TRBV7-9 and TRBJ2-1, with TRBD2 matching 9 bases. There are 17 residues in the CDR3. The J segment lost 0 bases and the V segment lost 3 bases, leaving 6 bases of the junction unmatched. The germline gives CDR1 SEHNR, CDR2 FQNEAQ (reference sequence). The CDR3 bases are TGTGCCAGCAGCTTTCCGACTAGCGGACGCTCCTACAATGAGCAGTTCTTC. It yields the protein CASSFPTSGRSYNEQFF.

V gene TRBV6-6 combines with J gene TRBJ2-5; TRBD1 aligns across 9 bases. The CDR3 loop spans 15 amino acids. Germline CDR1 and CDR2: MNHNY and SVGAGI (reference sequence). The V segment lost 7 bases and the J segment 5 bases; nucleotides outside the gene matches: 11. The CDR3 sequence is CASIDLDRGGETQYF. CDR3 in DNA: TGTGCCAGCATCGACCTGGACAGGGGTGGGGAGACCCAGTACTTC.

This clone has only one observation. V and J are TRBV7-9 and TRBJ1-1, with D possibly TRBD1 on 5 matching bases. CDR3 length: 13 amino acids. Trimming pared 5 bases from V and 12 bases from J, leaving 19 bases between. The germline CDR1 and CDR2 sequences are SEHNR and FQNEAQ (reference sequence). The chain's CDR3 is CASSTTGTEYSFF. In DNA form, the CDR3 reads TGTGCCAGCAGCACGACCGGGACGGAGTACTCTTTCTTT.

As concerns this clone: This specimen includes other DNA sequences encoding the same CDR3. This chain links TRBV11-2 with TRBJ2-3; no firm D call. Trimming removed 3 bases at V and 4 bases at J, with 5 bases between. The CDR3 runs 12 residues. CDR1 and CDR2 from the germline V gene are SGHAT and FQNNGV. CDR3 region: CASSLLPDTQYF. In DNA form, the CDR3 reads TGTGCCAGCAGCTTGCTTCCAGATACGCAGTATTTT.

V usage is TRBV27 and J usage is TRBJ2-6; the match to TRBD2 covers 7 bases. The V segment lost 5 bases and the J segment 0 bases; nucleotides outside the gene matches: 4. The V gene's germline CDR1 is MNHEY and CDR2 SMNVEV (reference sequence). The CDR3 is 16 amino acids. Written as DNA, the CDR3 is TGTGCCAGCAGTAGAGCGGGGTCCTCTGGGGCCAACGTCCTGACTTTC. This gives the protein CASSRAGSSGANVLTF.

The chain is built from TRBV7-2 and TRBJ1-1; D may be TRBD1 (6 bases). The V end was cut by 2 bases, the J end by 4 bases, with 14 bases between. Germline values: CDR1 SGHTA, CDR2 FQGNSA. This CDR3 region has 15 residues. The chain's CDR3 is CASSLNGGGGTEAFF. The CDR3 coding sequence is TGTGCCAGCAGCTTAAATGGCGGAGGGGGCACTGAAGCTTTCTTT.

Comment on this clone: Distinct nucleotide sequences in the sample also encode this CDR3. The CDR3 spells CASRQLAGVYNEQFF. The DNA of the CDR3 is TGTGCCAGCCGTCAATTGGCGGGCGTATACAATGAGCAGTTCTTC. V usage is TRBV7-9 and J usage is TRBJ2-1; tentatively, D is TRBD2 (5 bases). The V and J ends lost 8 bases and 4 bases respectively, with 18 bases between them. This CDR3 region has 15 residues. In germline, CDR1 is SEHNR, CDR2 FQNEAQ (reference sequence).